The 21 T cell receptor beta chains presented below share a single source sample, sequenced in a study of blood T cells in healthy people across ages. Next came a second PCR, run for about 7 to 12 cycles, which used a sample-barcoded 5' primer along with a J-beta primer mix. TCRdb recomputed calls from the 5' RACE reads with MiXCR, one row per CDR3 protein. The top ten clones hold around 18% of a sample with 920,000 or so distinct CDR3 sequences, 40% to 50% of them seen once. The sequenced sample consisted of blood. Receptors were obtained from a woman aged 60-75 years in good health.

With respect to this clonotype: A read error is possible here, since a much larger clone lies one base away. The rearrangement links TRBV10-3 to TRBJ2-1; D uncertain. In germline, CDR1 is ENHRY, CDR2 SYGVKD. This CDR3 contains 11 residues. The CDR3 nucleotides read TGTGCCATCCCTGACGACAATGAGCGGTTCTTC. This encodes CAIPDDNERFF.

This chain uses TRBV24-1 with TRBJ2-1; 7 nucleotides line up with TRBD1. V trimming: 4 bases; J trimming: 6 bases; junction bases outside the gene matches: 8. Germline lookup yields CDR1 KGHDR and CDR2 SFDVKD. CDR3 length equals 15 residues. For the CDR3, the DNA is TGTGCCACCAGTGACGAGGGGGCGAAAGGCAATGAGCAGTTCTTC. It is translated as CATSDEGAKGNEQFF.

The J gene is TRBJ2-6, the V gene TRBV28; D is unclear. This CDR3 comprises 20 residues. V shed 5 bases and J shed 1 base, with 24 bases lying between them. Germline lookup yields CDR1 MDHEN and CDR2 SYDVKM. In nucleotides, the CDR3 is TGTGCCAGCAGTCTTAACTACGCCGGGCTCCTAAGTTCTGGGGCCAACGTCCTGACTTTC. This sequence encodes CASSLNYAGLLSSGANVLTF.

The V call is TRBV20-1, the J call TRBJ2-1; tentatively, D is TRBD2 (5 bases). CDR1 is DFQATT, CDR2 SNEGSKA, per germline (reference sequence). The CDR3 spans 11 residues. Trimming removed 6 bases at V and 10 bases at J, with 13 bases between. The CDR3 region is CSAHDYTEQFF. The CDR3 nucleotides are TGCAGTGCCCACGACTACACCGAGCAGTTCTTC.

The gene calls are TRBV28 and TRBJ2-7; 7 bases agree with TRBD1. Germline values: CDR1 MDHEN, CDR2 SYDVKM. The CDR3 sequence is 14 residues long. The V gene end was trimmed by 3 bases and the J gene end by 2 bases; junction bases not matched to a gene: 4. As DNA, the CDR3 is TGTGCCAGCAGTTTCCCCGGACAGGCCTACGAGCAGTACTTC. This gives the protein CASSFPGQAYEQYF.

The V and J genes are TRBV30 and TRBJ2-7; perhaps TRBD1 as D (5 bases). CDR3 length equals 13 residues. The germline gives CDR1 GTSNPN, CDR2 SVGIG (reference sequence). Deletions cut 3 bases from V and 4 bases from J, with 13 bases between. CDR3 sequence: CAWSPGRGYEQYF. DNA for the CDR3: TGTGCCTGGAGCCCAGGGCGTGGGTACGAGCAGTACTTC.

This clonotype has only a few counts. Written as DNA, the CDR3 is TGCAGTGCTAGCACTAGCGGGAGAAACCAAGAGACCCAGTACTTC. Protein sequence: CSASTSGRNQETQYF. The chain joins TRBV20-1 to TRBJ2-5; 11 bases agree with TRBD2. Germline V lookup: CDR1 DFQATT, CDR2 SNEGSKA (reference sequence). The CDR3 contains 15 residues. The V segment lost 3 bases and the J segment 0 bases; nucleotides outside the gene matches: 3.

The sample holds one count of this clonotype. The chain joins TRBV6-5 to TRBJ2-1; no reliable D call. V dropped 5 bases and J dropped 5 bases, with 19 bases sitting between them. This CDR3 contains 16 residues. Germline V gives CDR1 MNHEY, CDR2 SVGAGI. DNA of the CDR3: TGTGCCAGCAGTCTGACGCTTCCGCAGGTAGACAATGAGCAGTTCTTC. Translation gives CASSLTLPQVDNEQFF.

V is TRBV20-1 and J is TRBJ2-1, with TRBD2 identical over 14 bases. The germline gives CDR1 DFQATT, CDR2 SNEGSKA (reference sequence). V trimming: 3 bases; J trimming: 7 bases; junction bases outside the gene matches: 8. This CDR3 is built from 16 residues. The CDR3 is CSARGGLAGAGNEQFF. The CDR3 DNA follows: TGCAGTGCTAGGGGGGGACTAGCGGGAGCTGGGAATGAGCAGTTCTTC.

The V and J genes are TRBV5-1 and TRBJ1-2; 9 bases are a match to TRBD1. J was trimmed by 7 bases and V by 4 bases; bases with no gene match: 5. The CDR3 is made up of 13 amino acids. Germline lookup yields CDR1 SGHRS and CDR2 YFSETQ. Here the CDR3 reads CASSVTGGRGYTF. In nucleotides, the CDR3 is TGCGCCAGCAGCGTCACAGGGGGCCGTGGCTACACCTTC.

This clonotype was counted between two and nine times. The V gene is TRBV27, the J gene TRBJ2-3; D ambiguous. V was trimmed by 1 base and J by 2 bases, leaving 7 bases between them. The CDR3 extends over 14 amino acids. Germline CDR1 MNHEY, CDR2 SMNVEV (reference sequence). The CDR3 bases are TGTGCCAGCAGTTTATGGCGGTACACAGATACGCAGTATTTT. It translates to CASSLWRYTDTQYF.

The J gene is TRBJ2-1, the V gene TRBV3-1, with 9 bases lining up with TRBD2. The germline V gene encodes CDR1 LGHDT and CDR2 YNNKEL (reference sequence). V trimming: 0 bases; J trimming: 7 bases; junction bases outside the gene matches: 7. The CDR3 length is 16 residues. The CDR3, as DNA: TGTGCCAGCAGCCAAGATCTTGCGGGAGGGAGGAATGAGCAGTTCTTC. It encodes CASSQDLAGGRNEQFF.

With regard to this clonotype: Because the CDR3's place on the DNA is in doubt, the DNA is left out and the CDR3 is given as listed by TCRdb. The chain uses TRBV6-1 and TRBJ2-5. Ends included, the CDR3 has 13 residues. Germline assignment: CDR1 MNHNS and CDR2 SASEGT. CDR3 protein: CASSTSEPETQYF.

This clonotype has more than one count but fewer than ten. J is TRBJ2-5 and V is TRBV27; 8 nucleotides line up with TRBD2. Germline CDR1 and CDR2: MNHEY and SMNVEV (reference sequence). The CDR3 sequence is 13 residues long. V lost 8 bases to trimming and J lost 5 bases; unmatched junction nucleotides: 7. CDR3 nucleotide sequence: TGTGCCAGCTGTCGCGGGAGGTATGAGACCCAGTACTTC. Its translation: CASCRGRYETQYF.

This chain uses TRBV4-2 with TRBJ2-1, with D perhaps TRBD1 (7 bases). Deletions cut 4 bases from V and 15 bases from J, with 19 bases between. Germline V gene lookup returns CDR1 LGHNA and CDR2 YNFKEQ. This CDR3 has 13 amino acids. This CDR3 reads CASSRDSTRGPFF. The CDR3 DNA follows: TGTGCCAGCAGCCGAGATTCGACTAGGGGGCCGTTCTTC.

This clonotype has a handful of counts. The chain is built from TRBV24-1 and TRBJ2-3; TRBD1 matches at 7 bases. Germline V lookup: CDR1 KGHDR, CDR2 SFDVKD. The J segment lost 7 bases and the V segment lost 9 bases, leaving 9 bases of the junction unmatched. The CDR3 has 13 amino acids. The CDR3 sequence: CATYDRVINTQYF. CDR3 DNA sequence: TGTGCCACCTATGACAGGGTTATTAATACGCAGTATTTT.

The gene calls are TRBV6-2 or TRBV6-3 and TRBJ2-1; D ambiguous. Germline lookup yields CDR1 MNHEY and CDR2 SVGEGT. The V and J ends lost 6 bases and 6 bases respectively, with 15 bases between them. The CDR3 consists of 14 residues. CDR3 protein: CASSHGLSRNEQFF. For the CDR3, the DNA is TGTGCCAGCAGCCACGGGCTATCTCGCAATGAGCAGTTCTTC.

V usage is TRBV7-4 and J usage is TRBJ2-3; 9 bases are a match to TRBD1. Looked up from germline, CDR1 is SGHVT and CDR2 is SQSDAQ. J was trimmed by 5 bases and V by 3 bases; bases with no gene match: 9. The CDR3 has 16 amino acids. This CDR3 is CASSFTGGRGRDTQYF. CDR3 nucleotides: TGTGCCAGCAGCTTCACAGGGGGCCGTGGAAGAGATACGCAGTATTTT. The full variable domain, its missing parts supplied by reference TRBV7-4 and TRBJ2-3, is GAGVSQSPRYKVAKRGRDVALRCDSISGHVTLYWYRQTLGQGSEVLTYSQSDAQRDKSGRPSGRFSAERPERSVSTLKIQRTEQGDSAVYLCASSFTGGRGRDTQYFGPGTRLTVL.

This clonotype has a count of ten or more. The V call is TRBV20-1, the J call TRBJ1-2, with D maybe TRBD1 (5 bases). Germline CDR1 is DFQATT and CDR2 is SNEGSKA (reference sequence). Trimming took 6 bases from V and 3 from J, leaving 20 bases between them. The CDR3 contains 15 residues. CDR3 nucleotides: TGCAGTGCGCCACGGGCGGGGGTTCCGGACTATGGCTACACCTTC. It yields the protein CSAPRAGVPDYGYTF.

The chain is built from TRBV29-1 and TRBJ2-6; D might be TRBD1 (6 bases). The germline CDR1 and CDR2 sequences are SQVTM and ANQGSEA. V lost 2 bases and J lost 4, with 15 bases in between. The CDR3 sequence is 16 residues long. This chain's CDR3 is CSVETNRENGANVLTF. The CDR3, as DNA: TGCAGCGTTGAAACGAACAGGGAGAACGGGGCCAACGTCCTGACTTTC. The full variable domain, with the rest looked up from reference TRBV29-1 and TRBJ2-6, is SAVISQKPSRDICQRGTSLTIQCQVDSQVTMMFWYRQQPGQSLTLIATANQGSEATYESGFVIDKFPISRPNLTFSTLTVSNMSPEDSSIYLCSVETNRENGANVLTFGAGSRLTVL.

This clonotype has more than one count but fewer than ten. The chain couples TRBV29-1 to TRBJ1-2; 9 bases map to TRBD1. The junction had 10 bases not matched to a gene; V was cut back by 3 bases and J by 8 bases. Germline-derived CDR1 and CDR2 are SQVTM and ANQGSEA. CDR3 size: 14 residues. The CDR3, as DNA: TGCAGCGTTGACAAGGGACAGGGCGGAGAAGGCTACACCTTC. This gives the protein CSVDKGQGGEGYTF. Together with reference TRBV29-1 and TRBJ1-2, the CDR3 gives the full variable domain: SAVISQKPSRDICQRGTSLTIQCQVDSQVTMMFWYRQQPGQSLTLIATANQGSEATYESGFVIDKFPISRPNLTFSTLTVSNMSPEDSSIYLCSVDKGQGGEGYTFGSGTRLTVV.